Sequencing of this TCR beta chain was carried out in a study of shared clonotypes between healthy human individuals. Regarding the study as a whole: Incomplete sequencing of sorted subsets was indicated by rarefaction despite large depth.

Germline-derived CDR1 and CDR2 are SEHNR and FQNEAQ (reference sequence). The CDR3 sequence is 16 residues long. Trimming at V came to 5 bases and at J to 6 bases, leaving 13 bases not matched to a gene. With regard to this clone: Its matching antigen is unknown.

The method was immunoSEQ multiplex PCR; TCRdb's version includes in-frame clones alone and lacks a portion of them. This sample has some 1.5 million clones, with 98% found just once. The J gene is TRBJ1-5, the V gene TRBV7-9; 7 bases fit TRBD1. Sequencing was performed on naive CD4+ T cells sorted from blood. The subset here: CD45RA+ positively selected. The TCR originated in a man aged 25-45 years in good health. CDR3 amino acids: CASSTGTAVMGQPQHF. CDR3 DNA: TGTGCCAGCAGCACCGGGACAGCCGTGATGGGTCAGCCCCAGCATTTT. Full variable domain (outside the CDR3, taken from reference TRBV7-9 and TRBJ1-5): DTGVSQNPRHKITKRGQNVTFRCDPISEHNRLYWYRQTLGQGPEFLTYFQNEAQLEKSRLLSDRFSAERPKGSFSTLEIQRTEQGDSAMYLCASSTGTAVMGQPQHFGDGTRLSIL.